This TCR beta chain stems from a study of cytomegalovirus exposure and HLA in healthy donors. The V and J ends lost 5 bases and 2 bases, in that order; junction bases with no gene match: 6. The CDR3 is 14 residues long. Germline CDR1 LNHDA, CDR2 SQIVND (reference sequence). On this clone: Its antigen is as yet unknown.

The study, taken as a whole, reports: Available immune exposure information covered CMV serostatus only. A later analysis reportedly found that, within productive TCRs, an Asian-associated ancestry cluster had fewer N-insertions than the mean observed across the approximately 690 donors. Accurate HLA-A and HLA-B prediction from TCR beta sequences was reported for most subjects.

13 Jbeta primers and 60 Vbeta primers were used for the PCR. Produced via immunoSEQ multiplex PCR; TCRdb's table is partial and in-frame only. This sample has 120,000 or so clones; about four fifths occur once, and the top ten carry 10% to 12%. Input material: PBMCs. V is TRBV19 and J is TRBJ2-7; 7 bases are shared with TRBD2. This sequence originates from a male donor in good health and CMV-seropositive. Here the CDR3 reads CASSPTGGTYEQYF. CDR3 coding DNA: TGTGCCAGTAGTCCCACCGGGGGGACCTACGAGCAGTACTTC.